This T cell receptor (beta chain) originates from a study of response to subunit inactivated influenza vaccine. This clonotype was observed a few times. One entry per CDR3 protein results from TCRdb running MiXCR on the RT-PCR reads. This sample has about 540,000 distinct CDR3 sequences, with roughly 25% found just once. The same specimen was also included in a second study, on T cells expressing NK-cell markers. That investigation notes: With UMIs, 5'RACE template switching was used to make TCR beta cDNA.

Sequenced material: CD4+ T cells sorted from PBMCs, taken approximately 12 days after vaccination. The receptor's source is a man aged 45-60 years who received an inactivated influenza vaccine.

Here the CDR3 DNA reads TGTGCCAGCAGCTCCCGGGACAGGCGGGCTGAAGCTTTCTTT. It codes for CASSSRDRRAEAFF. The rearrangement uses TRBV7-2 and TRBJ1-1; 8 positions agree with TRBD1. J gave up 6 bases and V 4 bases, and 7 bases lay outside the gene matches. Per the germline V gene, CDR1 is SGHTA and CDR2 is FQGNSA. The CDR3 sequence is 14 residues long. The full variable domain, in which reference TRBV7-2 and TRBJ1-1 provide the parts outside the CDR3, is GAGVSQSPSNKVTEKGKDVELRCDPISGHTALYWYRQSLGQGLEFLIYFQGNSAPDKSGLPSDRFSAERTGGSVSTLTIQRTQQEDSAVYLCASSSRDRRAEAFFGQGTRLTVV.